The 4 T cell receptor beta chains presented below share a single source sample, sequenced in a study of OX40 agonist ivuxolimab in advanced cancers. Clones were sequenced by immunoSEQ multiplex PCR, and TCRdb holds only the in-frame ones, with some missing. Here the sample spans approximately 80,000 clones, 75% to 85% being singletons. Sequences were derived from CD4+ or CD8+ T cells sorted from blood, sampled in a trial of the OX40 agonist ivuxolimab. These receptors all stem from an adult with an advanced solid tumor such as melanoma, head and neck, liver or kidney cancer.

V usage is TRBV7-9 and J usage is TRBJ2-5, with 10 bases matching TRBD2. Trimming at V came to 2 bases and at J to 5 bases, leaving 5 bases not matched to a gene. Germline CDR1 is SEHNR and CDR2 is FQNEAQ (reference sequence). CDR3 length: 15 residues. The CDR3 region is CASSLSSGGWETQYF. DNA for the CDR3: TGTGCCAGCAGCTTATCTAGCGGGGGCTGGGAGACCCAGTACTTC. Looking up the rest from reference TRBV7-9 and TRBJ2-5 gives the full variable domain: DTGVSQNPRHKITKRGQNVTFRCDPISEHNRLYWYRQTLGQGPEFLTYFQNEAQLEKSRLLSDRFSAERPKGSFSTLEIQRTEQGDSAMYLCASSLSSGGWETQYFGPGTRLLVL.

V usage is TRBV7-9 and J usage is TRBJ1-1; D call uncertain. Germline V gene data show CDR1 as SEHNR and CDR2 as FQNEAQ (reference sequence). Trimming shortened V by 6 bases and J by 2 bases, and 13 bases separated the two germline ends. The CDR3 contains 14 residues. This CDR3 reads CASRTGRLNTEAFF. CDR3 DNA sequence: TGTGCCAGCAGAACTGGACGGTTAAACACTGAAGCTTTCTTT.

The V and J genes are TRBV4-3 and TRBJ1-6; D is undetermined. The germline V gene has CDR1 LGHNA and CDR2 YSLEER. Trimming took off 0 bases at V and 5 bases at J, with 14 bases between the two ends. There are 17 residues in the CDR3. The DNA of the CDR3 is TGCGCCAGCAGCCAAGATACCGCCGGCAGGAATAATTCACCCCTCCACTTT. It encodes CASSQDTAGRNNSPLHF.

The rearrangement uses TRBV7-2 and TRBJ2-3; no clear D gene. V was trimmed by 3 bases and J by 2 bases, leaving 3 bases between them. Germline CDR1 and CDR2: SGHTA and FQGNSA. CDR3 length equals 12 residues. CDR3 sequence reads: CASSLSTDTQYF. The DNA for the CDR3 is TGTGCCAGCAGCTTGTCCACAGATACGCAGTATTTT.